Each of the 10 T cell receptor beta chains below was sequenced from the same sample in a study of blood T cell repertoires in COVID-19 (TCRdb year 2020). Library method: the immunoSEQ multiplex PCR assay. TCRdb took this table from immuneACCESS and kept in-frame rearrangements with V and J called. Such tables lack part of the clones; where checked against another copy, unresolved V genes explain under half of the gap, and the rest is unexplained. The sample profile shows 200,000 to 250,000 clones; 70% to 90% of them were found once. 10% to 15% of the sample is held by the ten biggest clonotypes. Specimen: peripheral blood. The receptors originated from a woman younger than 30 who had recovered from COVID-19.

The chain links TRBV5-6 to TRBJ2-1; 12 bases match TRBD2. Germline-derived CDR1 and CDR2 are SGHDT and YYEEEE. Unmatched junction bases numbered 13, after V lost 4 bases and J lost 8 bases. CDR3 length equals 17 residues. The CDR3 here is CASSLFSRLAGEYEQFF. In DNA form, the CDR3 reads TGTGCCAGCAGCCTCTTCTCCCGACTAGCGGGAGAGTATGAGCAGTTCTTC.

This clone was seen once. This chain connects TRBV7-7 to TRBJ2-2, with TRBD2 as a possible D gene (6 bases). V was cut by 4 bases and J by 7 bases, with 16 bases left in between. The CDR3 is 15 residues long. CDR1 SSHAT and CDR2 FNYEAQ come from the germline V gene (reference sequence). CDR3 nucleotides: TGTGCCAGCAGCTCCGGGGACTTCAAAAACGGGGAGCTGTTTTTT. This encodes CASSSGDFKNGELFF.

This clone showed up just once. The chain recombines TRBV30 with TRBJ2-7; 10 nucleotides align to TRBD1. V shed 4 bases, J shed 7 bases, and the junction held 10 bases outside the gene matches. The CDR3 has 14 amino acids. Looked up from germline, CDR1 is GTSNPN and CDR2 is SVGIG (reference sequence). This chain's CDR3 is CAWTPGQGFWEQYF. The CDR3 coding sequence is TGTGCCTGGACACCGGGACAGGGGTTTTGGGAGCAGTACTTC.

The rearrangement joins TRBV4-3 to TRBJ2-7; 10 bases fit TRBD2. Trimming cost V 2 bases and J 4 bases; bases outside gene matches: 5. CDR1 is LGHNA, CDR2 YSLEER, per germline. CDR3 length: 15 residues. CDR3 sequence reads: CASSQNRGLAYEQYF. DNA for the CDR3: TGCGCCAGCAGCCAAAATAGGGGACTAGCGTACGAGCAGTACTTC.

J is TRBJ2-5 and V is TRBV11-2; 8 bases are shared with TRBD1. CDR3 length equals 13 residues. Germline CDR1 and CDR2: SGHAT and FQNNGV. The V and J ends lost 4 bases and 2 bases, in that order; junction bases with no gene match: 0. For the CDR3, the DNA is TGTGCCAGCAGCTGGGACAGGCAAGAGACCCAGTACTTC. Its protein product is CASSWDRQETQYF.

For the CDR3, the DNA is TGTGCCAGCAGTTACTCGGCAAGGGGGAACATTCAGTACTTC. Its protein is CASSYSARGNIQYF. The rearrangement links TRBV6-5 to TRBJ2-4; tentatively, D is TRBD1 (6 bases). V shed 0 bases and J shed 7 bases, with 10 bases lying between them. The CDR3 loop spans 14 amino acids. In germline, CDR1 is MNHEY, CDR2 SVGAGI.

The chain has TRBV6-1 and TRBJ1-5; 7 nucleotides match TRBD1. This CDR3 region has 15 residues. The germline gives CDR1 MNHNS, CDR2 SASEGT. Trimming removed 3 bases from V and 3 bases from J; junction bases left unmatched: 5. The CDR3 coding sequence is TGTGCCAGCAGTGAGAGTCAGGGGGTCAATCAGCCCCAGCATTTT. Translating gives CASSESQGVNQPQHF.

V and J are TRBV19 and TRBJ1-1; tentative D call: TRBD1 (5 bases). CDR1 is LNHDA, CDR2 SQIVND, per germline (reference sequence). The CDR3 covers 12 residues. V gave up 8 bases and J gave up 2 bases, with 9 bases separating them. The CDR3 nucleotides are TGTGCCAGTCTTAGGGGTAACACTGAAGCTTTCTTT. It encodes CASLRGNTEAFF.

This clone was seen more than once but under ten times. The chain joins TRBV30 to TRBJ2-6; D possibly corresponds to TRBD1 (5 bases). Germline assignment: CDR1 GTSNPN and CDR2 SVGIG (reference sequence). This CDR3 has 15 residues. Trimming removed 2 bases from V and 0 bases from J, with 8 bases in between. The CDR3 loop reads CAWSPDSSGANVLTF. The CDR3 region has the DNA TGTGCCTGGAGTCCAGACAGCTCTGGGGCCAACGTCCTGACTTTC.

The chain uses TRBV27 and TRBJ2-7; TRBD1 matches at 11 bases. Trimming at V came to 2 bases and at J to 7 bases, leaving 4 bases not matched to a gene. Germline CDR1 MNHEY, CDR2 SMNVEV (reference sequence). The CDR3 is made up of 14 amino acids. This CDR3 is CASSLGTGGGEQYF. CDR3 nucleotides: TGTGCCAGCAGTTTAGGGACAGGGGGAGGTGAGCAGTACTTC.